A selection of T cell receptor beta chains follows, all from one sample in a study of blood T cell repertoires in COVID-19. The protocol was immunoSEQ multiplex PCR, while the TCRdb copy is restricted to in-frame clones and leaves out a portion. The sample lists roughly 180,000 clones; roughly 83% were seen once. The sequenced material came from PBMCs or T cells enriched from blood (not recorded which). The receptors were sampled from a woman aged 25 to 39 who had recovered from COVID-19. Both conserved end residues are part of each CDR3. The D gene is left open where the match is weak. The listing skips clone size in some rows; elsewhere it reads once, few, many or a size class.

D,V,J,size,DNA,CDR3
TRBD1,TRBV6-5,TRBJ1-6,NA,TGTGCCAGCAAAAGGGGGCGCCTCAATTCACCCCTCCACTTT,CASKRGRLNSPLHF
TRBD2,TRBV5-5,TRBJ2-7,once,TGTGCCAGCAGCTTCTTTAGCGGGGGTTACGAGCAGTACTTC,CASSFFSGGYEQYF
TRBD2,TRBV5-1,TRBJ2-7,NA,TGCGCCAGCAGCCCAGGGACTAGAAGTTTCAACGAGCAGTACTTC,CASSPGTRSFNEQYF
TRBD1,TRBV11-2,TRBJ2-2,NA,TGTGCCAGCAGGGATAAAGGGGGCTCGGGGGAGCTGTTTTTT,CASRDKGGSGELFF
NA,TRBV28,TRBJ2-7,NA,TGTGCCAGCAGCCAAAGTGGAAAGGGGGAGCAGTACTTC,CASSQSGKGEQYF
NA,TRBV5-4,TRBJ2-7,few,TGTGCCAGCACGGAAGGTGGCCTAGCCGGCAAAGACGAGCAGTACTTC,CASTEGGLAGKDEQYF
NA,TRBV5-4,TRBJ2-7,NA,TGTGCCAGCAGCTTAGGCGGGGAATCCTACGAGCAGTACTTC,CASSLGGESYEQYF
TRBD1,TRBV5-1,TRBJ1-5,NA,TGCGCCAGCAGCTGGGGACAGGGCCTCAATCAGCCCCAGCATTTT,CASSWGQGLNQPQHF
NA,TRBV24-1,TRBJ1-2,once,TGTGCCACCAGCAGACAGGATATGTATGGCTACACCTTC,CATSRQDMYGYTF
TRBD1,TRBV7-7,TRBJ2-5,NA,TGTGCTAGCAGTCCCGGACAGGGGGCTAAGGAGACCCAGTACTTC,CASSPGQGAKETQYF
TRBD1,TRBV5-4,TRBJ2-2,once,TGTGCCAGCAGCGGCCCCGGGACAGGGGGCACCGGGGAGCTGTTTTTT,CASSGPGTGGTGELFF
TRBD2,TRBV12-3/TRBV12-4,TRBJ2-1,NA,TGTGCCAGCAGTTCCCCCGGGAGGGTGCAGTTCTTC,CASSSPGRVQFF
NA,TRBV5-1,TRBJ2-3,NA,TGCGCCAGCAGCCTGGTAACTCGCACAGATACGCAGTATTTT,CASSLVTRTDTQYF
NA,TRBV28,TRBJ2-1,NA,TGTGCCAGCAGCTACTCGGACAGTTACAATGAGCAGTTCTTC,CASSYSDSYNEQFF
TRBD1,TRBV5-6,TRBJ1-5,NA,TGTGCCAGCAGCCCCGGGACAGGGCCTCAGCCCCAGCATTTT,CASSPGTGPQPQHF
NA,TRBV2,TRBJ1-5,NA,TGTGCCAGCAGTGATAGCAGGGCCCAACAGCCCCAGCATTTT,CASSDSRAQQPQHF
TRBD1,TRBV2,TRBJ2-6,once,TGTGCCAGCAGTGATCCGGTGCGGCTTCAGACAGGGGGGAGCTCTGGGGCCAACGTCCTGACTTTC,CASSDPVRLQTGGSSGANVLTF
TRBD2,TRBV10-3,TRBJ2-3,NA,TGTGCCATCAGTGAGTCGGTAGCGGGAGAATTTCTGCAGTATTTT,CAISESVAGEFLQYF
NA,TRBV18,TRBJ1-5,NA,TGTGCCAGCTCACCTACAATCGACAGTAGGGGATATAGCAATCAGCCCCAGCATTTT,CASSPTIDSRGYSNQPQHF
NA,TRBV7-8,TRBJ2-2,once,TGTGCCAGCAGCACACGACAGGCCCCCGCGAACACCGGGGAGCTGTTTTTT,CASSTRQAPANTGELFF